This is a list of T cell receptor beta chains from one sample in a study of response to subunit inactivated influenza vaccine. TCRdb called the RT-PCR reads again in MiXCR, with one record for every CDR3 protein. The sample shows hundreds of thousands of distinct CDR3 sequences, over 20% of them seen only once. The specimen comprised PBMCs from blood, sampled less than 22 months after vaccination. The receptors shown here come from a man aged 50-75 years who received an inactivated influenza vaccine. CDR3s include the opening cysteine and the closing phenylalanine or tryptophan. D genes are given only for firm matches. Where a row states a size, it is once, few, many or the class of an expanded clone; other rows omit it.

v_call	j_call	clone_size	d_call	cdr3_aa	cdr3_nt
TRBV2	TRBJ1-5	many	TRBD1	CASSEAQGPQPQHF	TGTGCCAGCAGTGAAGCACAGGGGCCCCAGCCCCAGCATTTT
TRBV3-1	TRBJ1-2	few	TRBD1	CASSQGGQQSGYTF	TGTGCCAGCAGCCAGGGGGGACAGCAAAGCGGCTACACCTTC
TRBV3-1	TRBJ1-1	many	TRBD1	CASSRGQEDTEAFF	TGTGCCAGCAGCCGGGGACAGGAGGACACTGAAGCTTTCTTT
TRBV3-1	TRBJ2-1	NA	NA	CASSHSPYRPDNEQFF	TGTGCCAGCAGCCATTCACCTTACAGGCCCGACAATGAGCAGTTCTTC
TRBV6-1	TRBJ1-6	few	NA	CASSSGRVNSPLHF	TGTGCCAGCAGCTCAGGGAGGGTGAATTCACCCCTCCACTTT
TRBV7-9	TRBJ2-7	NA	NA	CASSLALVKGRYEQYF	TGTGCCAGCAGCTTAGCGCTCGTTAAGGGACGCTACGAGCAGTACTTC
TRBV6-2/TRBV6-3	TRBJ1-6	many	NA	CASSYLGGQPLHF	TGTGCCAGCAGTTACTTGGGCGGCCAACCCCTCCACTTT
TRBV6-5	TRBJ2-5	many	NA	CASSSSGVQTQYF	TGTGCCAGCAGTTCCAGTGGGGTACAGACCCAGTACTTC
TRBV7-8	TRBJ2-1	NA	NA	CASSLASASYNEQFF	TGTGCCAGCAGCTTAGCGTCAGCATCCTACAATGAGCAGTTCTTC
TRBV2	TRBJ2-3	NA	TRBD2	CASIPGLVGDTQYF	TGTGCCAGCATCCCGGGACTAGTGGGAGATACGCAGTATTTT
TRBV5-1	TRBJ2-2	NA	TRBD1	CASRQDRVSAGELFF	TGCGCCAGCAGACAGGACAGGGTCTCGGCCGGGGAGCTGTTTTTT
TRBV20-1	TRBJ2-5	few	NA	CSAKQGNQETQYF	TGCAGTGCCAAACAGGGAAACCAAGAGACCCAGTACTTC
TRBV28	TRBJ1-4	NA	NA	CASRVLRGVNEKLFF	TGTGCCAGCAGGGTCTTGAGGGGAGTTAATGAAAAACTGTTTTTT
TRBV5-1	TRBJ2-7	NA	TRBD1	CASSHGTVSFSYEQYF	TGCGCCAGCAGCCACGGGACAGTCAGTTTCTCCTACGAGCAGTACTTC
TRBV27	TRBJ2-7	NA	NA	CASSLTHSYEQYF	TGTGCCAGCAGCCTGACACACTCATACGAGCAGTACTTC
TRBV20-1	TRBJ1-5	few	TRBD1	CSASPSGTVNQPQHF	TGCAGTGCTAGCCCCTCCGGGACAGTCAATCAGCCCCAGCATTTT
TRBV5-1	TRBJ2-1	NA	NA	CASSPRRNYNEQFF	TGCGCCAGCAGCCCGCGACGGAACTACAATGAGCAGTTCTTC
TRBV20-1	TRBJ1-5	many	TRBD1	CSARAGGGQPQHF	TGCAGTGCTAGGGCAGGGGGTGGTCAGCCCCAGCATTTT
TRBV3-1	TRBJ2-5	NA	NA	CASSQSGRAETQYF	TGTGCCAGCAGCCAATCCGGTCGGGCGGAGACCCAGTACTTC
TRBV18	TRBJ2-7	few	NA	CASSPPTGPYEQYF	TGTGCCAGCTCACCACCTACGGGCCCCTACGAGCAGTACTTC
TRBV10-3	TRBJ1-4	NA	NA	CAISSPASEKLFF	TGTGCCATCAGTTCCCCAGCTTCTGAAAAACTGTTTTTT
TRBV5-1	TRBJ1-6	NA	NA	CASSLRSSSYNSPLHF	TGCGCCAGCAGCTTGAGGTCGAGCTCCTATAATTCACCCCTCCACTTT
TRBV2	TRBJ2-5	NA	NA	CASSGQETQYF	TGTGCCAGCAGTGGGCAAGAGACCCAGTACTTC
TRBV25-1	TRBJ2-3	few	NA	CASSAPRGAGTDTQYF	TGTGCCAGCAGTGCTCCGAGGGGGGCTGGAACAGATACGCAGTATTTT
TRBV20-1	TRBJ2-7	NA	NA	CSARVYEQYF	TGCAGTGCTAGAGTGTACGAGCAGTACTTC
TRBV5-1	TRBJ2-7	NA	NA	CASSLAPASPSYEQYF	TGCGCCAGCAGCTTGGCACCGGCCTCGCCATCCTACGAGCAGTACTTC
TRBV27	TRBJ2-7	NA	NA	CASSAIGLSSYEQYF	TGTGCCAGCAGTGCCATTGGGCTCAGCTCCTACGAGCAGTACTTC
TRBV11-2	TRBJ2-5	few	TRBD1	CASSLWRGTGRQETQYF	TGTGCCAGCAGCTTATGGAGGGGGACAGGGCGACAAGAGACCCAGTACTTC
TRBV30	TRBJ1-2	few	TRBD1	CAWSIGQGGGYTF	TGTGCCTGGAGCATAGGACAGGGCGGAGGCTACACCTTC
TRBV5-1	TRBJ2-3	few	TRBD1	CASSLQGADTQYF	TGCGCCAGCAGTCTTCAGGGGGCAGATACGCAGTATTTT
TRBV2	TRBJ1-1	NA	NA	CASSVWGGTEAFF	TGTGCCAGCAGTGTTTGGGGCGGCACTGAAGCTTTCTTT
TRBV20-1	TRBJ2-2	NA	TRBD2	CSARESSGRFAGELFF	TGCAGTGCTAGAGAGAGTAGCGGGAGGTTCGCCGGGGAGCTGTTTTTT
TRBV24-1	TRBJ2-1	few	NA	CATSDRDLSSYNEQFF	TGTGCCACCAGTGATCGAGACTTAAGCTCCTACAATGAGCAGTTCTTC
TRBV11-2	TRBJ2-2	NA	NA	CASSPRWPSGELFF	TGTGCCAGCAGCCCTCGTTGGCCTTCCGGGGAGCTGTTTTTT
TRBV28	TRBJ1-1	few	NA	CASSTRPPAFF	TGTGCCAGCAGCACCCGCCCCCCAGCTTTCTTT
TRBV5-6	TRBJ1-5	few	NA	CASSFREQPQHF	TGTGCCAGCAGCTTCCGTGAGCAGCCCCAGCATTTT
TRBV7-8	TRBJ2-1	NA	NA	CASSLGVNEQFF	TGTGCCAGCAGCTTAGGGGTCAATGAGCAGTTCTTC
TRBV12-3/TRBV12-4	TRBJ1-1	NA	TRBD1	CASTLTGGSTEAFF	TGTGCCAGCACCTTGACAGGGGGCAGCACTGAAGCTTTCTTT
TRBV7-2	TRBJ2-5	few	NA	CASSLSVGETQYF	TGTGCCAGCAGCTTAAGCGTGGGGGAGACCCAGTACTTC
TRBV7-5	TRBJ1-2	many	NA	CISVPGMERLDSQWYGYTF	NA
TRBV4-2	TRBJ2-6	NA	NA	CASSQDWAGANVLTF	TGTGCCAGCAGCCAAGATTGGGCTGGGGCCAACGTCCTGACTTTC
TRBV7-2	TRBJ1-1	many	NA	CASSLFPTENTEAFF	TGTGCCAGCAGCTTATTTCCGACAGAGAACACTGAAGCTTTCTTT
TRBV29-1	TRBJ2-1	few	NA	CSVTAPRRNEQFF	TGCAGCGTTACCGCCCCTAGACGAAATGAGCAGTTCTTC
TRBV4-3	TRBJ2-5	NA	NA	CASSQQEHGSETQYF	TGCGCCAGCAGCCAACAAGAACACGGCTCGGAGACCCAGTACTTC
TRBV6-2/TRBV6-3	TRBJ2-3	NA	NA	CASSYLRTTDTQYF	TGTGCCAGCAGTTACTTAAGGACAACAGATACGCAGTATTTT
TRBV30	TRBJ2-3	NA	TRBD1	CAWSVGQGLDTQYF	TGTGCCTGGAGTGTGGGACAGGGATTGGATACGCAGTATTTT
TRBV11-2	TRBJ2-1	many	NA	CASSLGLNNEQFF	TGTGCCAGCAGCTTAGGACTAAACAATGAGCAGTTCTTC
TRBV6-2/TRBV6-3	TRBJ1-1	few	NA	CASKVDTTPQAFF	TGTGCCAGCAAGGTGGATACTACCCCTCAAGCTTTCTTT
TRBV20-1	TRBJ1-1	few	TRBD1	CSAKKSGTGRNTEAFF	TGCAGTGCTAAAAAGTCCGGGACAGGGAGGAACACTGAAGCTTTCTTT
TRBV18	TRBJ2-5	few	NA	CASSPPEEGETQYF	TGTGCCAGCTCACCACCGGAGGAGGGGGAGACCCAGTACTTC
TRBV7-2	TRBJ1-4	NA	NA	CASSLAQQGGGEKLFF	TGTGCCAGCAGCTTAGCGCAACAGGGAGGTGGCGAAAAACTGTTTTTT
TRBV5-5	TRBJ2-7	medium-sized	TRBD1	CASSLRTGGYEQYF	TGTGCCAGCAGCTTGAGGACAGGAGGCTACGAGCAGTACTTC
TRBV5-1	TRBJ1-3	NA	NA	CASSLSGLGASSGNTIYF	TGCGCCAGCAGCTTGAGTGGGCTGGGGGCTAGCTCTGGAAACACCATATATTTT